This entry describes one TCR beta chain. This sample is part of a study of blood T cell repertoires in COVID-19. Methods used by the authors: Estimation of nucleated cell counts was performed using reference gene primer amplification. Sequencing used immunoSEQ multiplex PCR; TCRdb keeps in-frame clones, though not all of them. From that table come the V and J calls and clone size; the DNA was used to work out D and trimming. The table shows about 150,000 clones, with 80% to 90% occurring only once. CDR3 length: 14 residues. The V end lost 0 bases, the J end lost 2 bases, and 5 bases lay between the germline ends. Germline lookup yields CDR1 SGDLS and CDR2 YYNGEE.

This sequence joins TRBV9 and TRBJ1-4; D is uncertain. The specimen sequenced was peripheral blood. This sequence was found in a woman of 80 years or more with acute or convalescent COVID-19. CDR3 sequence: CASSVEATNEKLFF. DNA of the CDR3: TGTGCCAGCAGCGTAGAAGCGACTAATGAAAAACTGTTTTTT.